The present T cell receptor (beta chain) was sequenced within a study of T cells after yellow fever vaccination. This clonotype has only a few counts. TCRdb fed the 5' RACE reads into MiXCR, producing one record per CDR3 protein. There are about 630,000 distinct CDR3 sequences in the sample; about 12% occur only once, and under 15% lies in the top ten. The V gene lost 0 bases and the J gene lost 5 bases, with 14 bases spanning the gap. The CDR3 spans 16 residues. The germline V gene has CDR1 LNHNV and CDR2 YYDKDF (reference sequence). Sequenced material: PBMCs, taken on the day of the yellow fever booster vaccination. The chain combines TRBV15 with TRBJ1-5; D call uncertain. This TCR derives from a young man who received the YFV17D yellow fever vaccine. This chain's CDR3 is CATSRDSRAPHQPQHF. As DNA, the CDR3 is TGTGCCACCAGCAGAGATTCCCGGGCTCCCCATCAGCCCCAGCATTTT.